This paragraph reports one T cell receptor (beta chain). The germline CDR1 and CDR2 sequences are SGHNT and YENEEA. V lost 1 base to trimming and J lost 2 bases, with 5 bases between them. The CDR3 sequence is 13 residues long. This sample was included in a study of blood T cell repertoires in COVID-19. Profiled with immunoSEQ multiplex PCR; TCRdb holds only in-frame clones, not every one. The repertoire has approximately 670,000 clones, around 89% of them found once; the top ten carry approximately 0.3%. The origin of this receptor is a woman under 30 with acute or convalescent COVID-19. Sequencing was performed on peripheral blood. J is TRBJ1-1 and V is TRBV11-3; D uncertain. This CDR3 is CASSLGPNTEAFF. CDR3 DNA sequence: TGTGCCAGCAGCTTAGGGCCCAACACTGAAGCTTTCTTT.